The sequence of this T cell receptor (beta chain) was determined in a study of shared clonotypes between healthy human individuals. This CDR3 contains 14 residues. Germline V lookup: CDR1 SNHLY, CDR2 FYNNEI. Trimming at V came to 4 bases and at J to 4 bases, leaving 6 bases not matched to a gene. The table came from immunoSEQ multiplex PCR; TCRdb's copy has only in-frame clones and leaves some out. The repertoire has about a million clones, roughly 75% of them found once; the top ten carry approximately 1.5%. The sample was memory CD4+ T cells sorted from blood. Subset defined: CD45RA-negative fraction. The clonotype comes from a man aged 18 to 35 in good health. The chain recombines TRBV2 with TRBJ2-7; TRBD2 agrees at 8 bases. CDR3 in DNA: TGTGCCAGCAGTGGGGGACTAGATAATTACGAGCAGTACTTC. Protein sequence: CASSGGLDNYEQYF.